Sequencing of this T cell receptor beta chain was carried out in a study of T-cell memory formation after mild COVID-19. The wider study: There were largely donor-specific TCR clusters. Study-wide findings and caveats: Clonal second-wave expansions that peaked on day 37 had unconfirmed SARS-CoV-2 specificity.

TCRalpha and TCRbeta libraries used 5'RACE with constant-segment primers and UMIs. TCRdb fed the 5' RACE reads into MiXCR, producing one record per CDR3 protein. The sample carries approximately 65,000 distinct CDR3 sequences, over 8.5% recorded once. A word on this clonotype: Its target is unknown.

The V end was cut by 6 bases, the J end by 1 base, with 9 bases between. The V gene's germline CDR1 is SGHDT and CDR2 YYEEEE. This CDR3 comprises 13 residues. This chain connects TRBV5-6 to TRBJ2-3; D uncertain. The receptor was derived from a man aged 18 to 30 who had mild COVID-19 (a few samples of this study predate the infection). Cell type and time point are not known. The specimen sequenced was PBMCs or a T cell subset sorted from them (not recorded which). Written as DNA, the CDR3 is TGTGCCAGCAACCAGCGTGGCACAGATACGCAGTATTTT. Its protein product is CASNQRGTDTQYF. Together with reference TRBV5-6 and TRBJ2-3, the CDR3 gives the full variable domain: DAGVTQSPTHLIKTRGQQVTLRCSPKSGHDTVSWYQQALGQGPQFIFQYYEEEERQRGNFPDRFSGHQFPNYSSELNVNALLLGDSALYLCASNQRGTDTQYFGPGTRLTVL.